The source of this TCR beta chain is a study of T cell changes during pregnancy in multiple sclerosis. The repertoire was sequenced with immunoSEQ multiplex PCR; TCRdb's copy has only in-frame clones and lacks some. Of about 51,000 clones listed, 93% are singletons. The germline V gene encodes CDR1 SQVTM and CDR2 ANQGSEA. V lost 7 bases and J lost 7; bases outside the gene matches: 5. The CDR3 has 11 residues. This clonotype was sampled from a female donor with multiple sclerosis, enrolled in a pregnancy study. The material sequenced was peripheral blood, taken in the second trimester of pregnancy. This rearrangement joins TRBV29-1 to TRBJ1-2; 8 bases are shared with TRBD1. DNA for the CDR3: TGCAGCGCTCCGGACAGGGTTGGCTACACCTTC. Protein product: CSAPDRVGYTF.